This T cell receptor (beta chain) was documented in a study of T cell repertoires in cytomegalovirus infection. Each CDR3 protein gets one entry after TCRdb re-called the reads with MiXCR. The sample comprises around 490,000 distinct CDR3 sequences, 26% of which are singletons, and less than 15% rests with the top ten. V dropped 10 bases and J dropped 7 bases, with 17 bases sitting between them. Per germline, CDR1 LNHDA and CDR2 SQIVND (reference sequence). The CDR3 is 13 residues long. The sequence was collected from a human donor in good health (CMV status not recorded). Some clones in this sample may be carry-over from other donors' samples. The V and J genes are TRBV19 and TRBJ2-1; D unclear. The sample was PBMCs. The CDR3 DNA reads TGTGCCACCAACCCCCGGGCCCAAAATGAGCAGTTCTTC. This gives the protein CATNPRAQNEQFF.